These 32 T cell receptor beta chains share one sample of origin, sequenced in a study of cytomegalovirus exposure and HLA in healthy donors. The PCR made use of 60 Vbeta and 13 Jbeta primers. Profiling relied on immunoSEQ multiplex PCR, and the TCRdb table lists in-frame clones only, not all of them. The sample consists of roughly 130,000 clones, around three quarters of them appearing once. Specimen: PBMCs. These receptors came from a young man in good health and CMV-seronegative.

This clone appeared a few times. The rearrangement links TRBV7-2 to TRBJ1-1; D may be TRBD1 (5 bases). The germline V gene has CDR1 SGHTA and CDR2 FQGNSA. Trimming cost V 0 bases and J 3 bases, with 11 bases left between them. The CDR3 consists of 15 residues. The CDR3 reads CASSLAMGGYTEAFF. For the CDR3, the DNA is TGTGCCAGCAGCTTAGCTATGGGGGGATACACTGAAGCTTTCTTT.

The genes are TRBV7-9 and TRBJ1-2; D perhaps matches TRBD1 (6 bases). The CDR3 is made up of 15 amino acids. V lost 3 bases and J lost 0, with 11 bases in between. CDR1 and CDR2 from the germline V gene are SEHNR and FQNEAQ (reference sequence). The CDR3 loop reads CASSFPQGANYGYTF. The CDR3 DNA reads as TGTGCCAGCAGCTTCCCACAGGGCGCTAACTATGGCTACACCTTC. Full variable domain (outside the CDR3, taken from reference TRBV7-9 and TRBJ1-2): DTGVSQNPRHKITKRGQNVTFRCDPISEHNRLYWYRQTLGQGPEFLTYFQNEAQLEKSRLLSDRFSAERPKGSFSTLEIQRTEQGDSAMYLCASSFPQGANYGYTFGSGTRLTVV.

For the CDR3, the DNA is TGTGCCAGCAGCCGTCCTCGGGATACGCAGTATTTT. It translates to CASSRPRDTQYF. The chain joins TRBV7-2 to TRBJ2-3, with unresolved D. There are 12 residues in the CDR3. The V end was cut by 5 bases, the J end by 6 bases, with 9 bases between. CDR1 and CDR2 (germline): SGHTA, FQGNSA.

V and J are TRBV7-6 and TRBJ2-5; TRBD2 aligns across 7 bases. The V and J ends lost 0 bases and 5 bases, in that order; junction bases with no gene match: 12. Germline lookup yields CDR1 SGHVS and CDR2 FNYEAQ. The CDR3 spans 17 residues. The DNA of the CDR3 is TGTGCCAGCAGCTTAGCCCCAAAGACTAGCTTCGGCGAGACCCAGTACTTC. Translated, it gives CASSLAPKTSFGETQYF.

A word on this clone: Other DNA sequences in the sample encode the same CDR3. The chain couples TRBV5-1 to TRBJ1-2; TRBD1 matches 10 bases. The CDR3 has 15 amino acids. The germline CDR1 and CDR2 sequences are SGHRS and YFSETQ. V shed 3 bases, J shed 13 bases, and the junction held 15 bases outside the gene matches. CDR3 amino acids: CASSSTADRGHGGTF. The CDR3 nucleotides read TGCGCCAGCAGCTCGACCGCCGACAGGGGGCACGGAGGCACCTTC.

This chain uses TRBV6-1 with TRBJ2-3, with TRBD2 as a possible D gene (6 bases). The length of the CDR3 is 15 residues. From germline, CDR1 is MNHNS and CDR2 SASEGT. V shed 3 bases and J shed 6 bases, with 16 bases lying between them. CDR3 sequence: CASSEVAVLRDTQYF. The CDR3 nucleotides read TGTGCCAGCAGTGAGGTAGCGGTCTTGAGGGATACGCAGTATTTT.

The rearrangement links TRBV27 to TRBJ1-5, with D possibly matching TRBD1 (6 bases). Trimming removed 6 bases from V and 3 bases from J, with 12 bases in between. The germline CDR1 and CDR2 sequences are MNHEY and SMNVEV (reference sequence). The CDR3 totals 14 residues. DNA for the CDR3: TGTGCCAGCAGCCGCCAGGGGAACAATCAGCCCCAGCATTTT. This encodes CASSRQGNNQPQHF.

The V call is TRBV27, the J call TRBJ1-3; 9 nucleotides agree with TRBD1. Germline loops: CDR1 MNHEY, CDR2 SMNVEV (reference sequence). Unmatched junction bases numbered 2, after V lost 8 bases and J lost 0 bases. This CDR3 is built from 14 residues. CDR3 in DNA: TGTGCCAGCCTGGACAGGGGCTCTGGAAACACCATATATTTT. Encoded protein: CASLDRGSGNTIYF.

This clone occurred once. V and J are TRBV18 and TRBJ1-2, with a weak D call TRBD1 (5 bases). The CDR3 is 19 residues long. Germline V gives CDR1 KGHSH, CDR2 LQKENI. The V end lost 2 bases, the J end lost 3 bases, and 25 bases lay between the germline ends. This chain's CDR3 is CASSPTSWAPGIADYGYTF. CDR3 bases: TGTGCCAGCTCACCAACTTCCTGGGCCCCAGGGATAGCGGACTATGGCTACACCTTC.

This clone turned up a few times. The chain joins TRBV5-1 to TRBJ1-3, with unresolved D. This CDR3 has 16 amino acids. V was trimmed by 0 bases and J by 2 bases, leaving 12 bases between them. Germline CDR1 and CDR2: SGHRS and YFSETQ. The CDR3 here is CASSLESTGAGNTIYF. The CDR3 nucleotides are TGCGCCAGCAGCTTGGAATCGACGGGAGCTGGAAACACCATATATTTT. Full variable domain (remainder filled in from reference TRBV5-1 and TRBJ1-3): KAGVTQTPRYLIKTRGQQVTLSCSPISGHRSVSWYQQTPGQGLQFLFEYFSETQRNKGNFPGRFSGRQFSNSRSEMNVSTLELGDSALYLCASSLESTGAGNTIYFGEGSWLTVV.

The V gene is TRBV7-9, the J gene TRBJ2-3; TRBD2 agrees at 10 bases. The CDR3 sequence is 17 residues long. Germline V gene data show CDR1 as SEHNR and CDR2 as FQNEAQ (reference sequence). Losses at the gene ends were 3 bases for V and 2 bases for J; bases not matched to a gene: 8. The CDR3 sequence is CASSFGQLAGITDTQYF. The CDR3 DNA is TGTGCCAGCAGCTTTGGCCAACTAGCGGGGATCACAGATACGCAGTATTTT. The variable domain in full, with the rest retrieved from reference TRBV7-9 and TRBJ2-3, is DTGVSQNPRHKITKRGQNVTFRCDPISEHNRLYWYRQTLGQGPEFLTYFQNEAQLEKSRLLSDRFSAERPKGSFSTLEIQRTEQGDSAMYLCASSFGQLAGITDTQYFGPGTRLTVL.

The CDR3 region is CAWSRAASSYEQYF. CDR3 sequence (DNA): TGTGCCTGGAGTCGAGCGGCTAGCTCCTACGAGCAGTACTTC. This chain uses TRBV30 with TRBJ2-7; D might be TRBD2 (5 bases). Germline V CDR1 and CDR2: GTSNPN, SVGIG (reference sequence). The CDR3 spans 14 residues. With 2 bases removed from V and 0 bases from J, the gap between germline ends came to 11 bases.

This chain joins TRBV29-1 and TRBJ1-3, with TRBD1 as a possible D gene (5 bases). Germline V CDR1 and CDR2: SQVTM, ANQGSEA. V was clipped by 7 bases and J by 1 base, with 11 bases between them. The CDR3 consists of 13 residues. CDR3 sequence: CSAVTESGNTIYF. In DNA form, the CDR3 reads TGCAGCGCCGTGACAGAATCTGGAAACACCATATATTTT.

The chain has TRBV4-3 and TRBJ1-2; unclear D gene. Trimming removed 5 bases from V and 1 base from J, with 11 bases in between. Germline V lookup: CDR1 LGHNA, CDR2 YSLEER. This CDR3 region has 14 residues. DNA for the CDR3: TGCGCCAGCAGCGAGGGTGAGGTTAACTATGGCTACACCTTC. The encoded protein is CASSEGEVNYGYTF.

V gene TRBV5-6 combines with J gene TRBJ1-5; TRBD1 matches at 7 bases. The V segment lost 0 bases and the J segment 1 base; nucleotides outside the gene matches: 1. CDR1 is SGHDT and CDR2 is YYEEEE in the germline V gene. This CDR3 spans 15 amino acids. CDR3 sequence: CASSLGQGSNQPQHF. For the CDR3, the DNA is TGTGCCAGCAGCTTGGGACAGGGAAGCAATCAGCCCCAGCATTTT.

CDR3 DNA sequence: TGTGCCAGCATCCTTAGGGGCCCGGGGGGAGGGACCCAGTACTTC. Translating gives CASILRGPGGGTQYF. The rearrangement joins TRBV6-5 to TRBJ2-5; the match to TRBD2 covers 7 bases. The CDR3 consists of 15 residues. Per germline, CDR1 MNHEY and CDR2 SVGAGI. The V gene end was trimmed by 7 bases and the J gene end by 7 bases; junction bases not matched to a gene: 15.

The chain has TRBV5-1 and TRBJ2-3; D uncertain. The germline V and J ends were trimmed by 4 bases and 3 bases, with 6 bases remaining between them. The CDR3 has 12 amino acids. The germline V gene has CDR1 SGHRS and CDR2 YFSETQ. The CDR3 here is CASSPNTDTQYF. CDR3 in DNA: TGCGCCAGCAGCCCAAATACAGATACGCAGTATTTT.

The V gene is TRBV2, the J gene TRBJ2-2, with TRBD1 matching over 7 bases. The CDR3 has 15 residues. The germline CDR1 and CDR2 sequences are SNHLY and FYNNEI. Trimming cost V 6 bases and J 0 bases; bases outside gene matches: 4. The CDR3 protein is CASRETGSNTGELFF. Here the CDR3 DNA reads TGTGCCAGCAGGGAGACAGGGTCGAACACCGGGGAGCTGTTTTTT.

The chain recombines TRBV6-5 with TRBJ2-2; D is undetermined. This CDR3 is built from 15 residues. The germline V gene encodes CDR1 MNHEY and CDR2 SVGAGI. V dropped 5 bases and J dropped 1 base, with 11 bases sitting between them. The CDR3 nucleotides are TGTGCCAGCAGTCGCGACGGAGTGAACACCGGGGAGCTGTTTTTT. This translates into CASSRDGVNTGELFF.

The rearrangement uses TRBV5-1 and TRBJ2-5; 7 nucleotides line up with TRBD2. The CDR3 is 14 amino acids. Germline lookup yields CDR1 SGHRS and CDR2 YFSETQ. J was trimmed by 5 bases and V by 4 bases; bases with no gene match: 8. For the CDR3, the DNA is TGCGCCAGCAGCGATAGACTAGCTTGGGAGACCCAGTACTTC. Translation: CASSDRLAWETQYF. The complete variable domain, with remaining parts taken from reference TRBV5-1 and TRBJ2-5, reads KAGVTQTPRYLIKTRGQQVTLSCSPISGHRSVSWYQQTPGQGLQFLFEYFSETQRNKGNFPGRFSGRQFSNSRSEMNVSTLELGDSALYLCASSDRLAWETQYFGPGTRLLVL.

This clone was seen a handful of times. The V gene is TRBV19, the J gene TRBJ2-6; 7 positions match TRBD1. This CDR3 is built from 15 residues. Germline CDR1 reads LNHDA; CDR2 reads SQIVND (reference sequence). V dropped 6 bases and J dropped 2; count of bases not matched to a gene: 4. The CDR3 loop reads CASRGGHPGANVLTF. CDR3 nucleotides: TGTGCCAGTAGAGGGGGCCACCCTGGGGCCAACGTCCTGACTTTC.

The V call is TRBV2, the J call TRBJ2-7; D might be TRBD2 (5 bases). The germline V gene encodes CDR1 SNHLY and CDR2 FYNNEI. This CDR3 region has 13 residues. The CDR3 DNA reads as TGTGCAACTTTCAGGAGGAGTAGCGACGAGCAGTACTTC. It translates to CATFRRSSDEQYF.

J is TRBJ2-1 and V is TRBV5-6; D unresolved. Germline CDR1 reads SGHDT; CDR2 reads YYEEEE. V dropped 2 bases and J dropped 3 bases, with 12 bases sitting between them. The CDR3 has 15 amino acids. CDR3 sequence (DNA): TGTGCCAGCAGCTTATCTGCGAGTATCTACAATGAGCAGTTCTTC. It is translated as CASSLSASIYNEQFF.

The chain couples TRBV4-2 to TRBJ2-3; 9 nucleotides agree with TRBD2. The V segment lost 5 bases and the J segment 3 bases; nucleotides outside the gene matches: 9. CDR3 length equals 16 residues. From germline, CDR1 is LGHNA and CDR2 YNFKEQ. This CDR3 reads CASSFYRGGATDTQYF. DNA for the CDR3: TGTGCCAGCAGCTTCTATCGCGGGGGGGCAACAGATACGCAGTATTTT.

CDR3 in amino acids: CASSSSGDRVKDTQYF. Here the CDR3 DNA reads TGTGCCAGCAGCTCCTCTGGGGACAGGGTCAAAGATACGCAGTATTTT. The V and J genes are TRBV7-9 and TRBJ2-3; 9 nucleotides agree with TRBD1. From germline, CDR1 is SEHNR and CDR2 FQNEAQ (reference sequence). CDR3 size: 16 residues. Trimming removed 4 bases from V and 5 bases from J; junction bases left unmatched: 10.

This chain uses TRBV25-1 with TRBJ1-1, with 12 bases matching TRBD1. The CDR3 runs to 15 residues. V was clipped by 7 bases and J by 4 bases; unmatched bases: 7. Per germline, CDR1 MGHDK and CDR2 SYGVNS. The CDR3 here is CASKRDRGLSTEAFF. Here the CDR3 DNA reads TGTGCCAGCAAGAGGGACAGGGGGCTTTCCACTGAAGCTTTCTTT.

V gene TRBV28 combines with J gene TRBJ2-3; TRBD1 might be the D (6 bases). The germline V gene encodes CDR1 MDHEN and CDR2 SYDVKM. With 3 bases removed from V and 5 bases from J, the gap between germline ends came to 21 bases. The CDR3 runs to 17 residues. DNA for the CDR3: TGTGCCAGCAGTTTCACAGGGTTGGATCCGGATATAGATACGCAGTATTTT. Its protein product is CASSFTGLDPDIDTQYF.

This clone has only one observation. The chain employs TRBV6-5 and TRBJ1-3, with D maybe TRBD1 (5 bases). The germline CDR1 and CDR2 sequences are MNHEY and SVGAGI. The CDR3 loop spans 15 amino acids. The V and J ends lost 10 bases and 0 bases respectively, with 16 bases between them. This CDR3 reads CATSKPGLSGNTIYF. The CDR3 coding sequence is TGTGCCACCTCCAAACCGGGACTCTCTGGAAACACCATATATTTT.

This chain's CDR3 is CASSQTVRFYEQYF. CDR3 sequence (DNA): TGTGCCAGCAGCCAAACGGTTCGATTTTACGAGCAGTACTTC. V and J are TRBV4-2 and TRBJ2-7; D not resolved. CDR1 and CDR2 from the germline V gene are LGHNA and YNFKEQ. This CDR3 region has 14 residues. With 2 bases removed from V and 4 bases from J, the gap between germline ends came to 12 bases.

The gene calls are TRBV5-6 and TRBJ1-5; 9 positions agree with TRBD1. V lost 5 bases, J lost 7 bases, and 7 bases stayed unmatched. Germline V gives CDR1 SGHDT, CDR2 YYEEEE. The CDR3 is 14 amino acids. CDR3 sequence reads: CASRDRGEGQPQHF. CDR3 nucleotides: TGTGCCAGCAGGGACAGGGGTGAGGGCCAGCCCCAGCATTTT. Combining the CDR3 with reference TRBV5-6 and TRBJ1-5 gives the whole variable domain DAGVTQSPTHLIKTRGQQVTLRCSPKSGHDTVSWYQQALGQGPQFIFQYYEEEERQRGNFPDRFSGHQFPNYSSELNVNALLLGDSALYLCASRDRGEGQPQHFGDGTRLSIL.

The CDR3: CASSQDRRGGEDTQYF. DNA of the CDR3: TGTGCCAGCAGCCAAGATCGTAGGGGGGGTGAAGATACGCAGTATTTT. The rearrangement uses TRBV4-2 and TRBJ2-3, with D perhaps matching TRBD2 (7 bases). The CDR3 is 16 residues long. Germline V gene sequence: CDR1 LGHNA, CDR2 YNFKEQ. V lost 0 bases to trimming and J lost 5 bases, with 15 bases between them.

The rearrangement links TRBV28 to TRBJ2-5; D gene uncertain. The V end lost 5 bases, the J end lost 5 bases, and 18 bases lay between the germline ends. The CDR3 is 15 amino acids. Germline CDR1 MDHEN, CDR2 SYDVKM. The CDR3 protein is CASSPLGPAGETQYF. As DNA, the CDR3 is TGTGCCAGCAGTCCTTTGGGCCCGGCAGGCGAGACCCAGTACTTC.